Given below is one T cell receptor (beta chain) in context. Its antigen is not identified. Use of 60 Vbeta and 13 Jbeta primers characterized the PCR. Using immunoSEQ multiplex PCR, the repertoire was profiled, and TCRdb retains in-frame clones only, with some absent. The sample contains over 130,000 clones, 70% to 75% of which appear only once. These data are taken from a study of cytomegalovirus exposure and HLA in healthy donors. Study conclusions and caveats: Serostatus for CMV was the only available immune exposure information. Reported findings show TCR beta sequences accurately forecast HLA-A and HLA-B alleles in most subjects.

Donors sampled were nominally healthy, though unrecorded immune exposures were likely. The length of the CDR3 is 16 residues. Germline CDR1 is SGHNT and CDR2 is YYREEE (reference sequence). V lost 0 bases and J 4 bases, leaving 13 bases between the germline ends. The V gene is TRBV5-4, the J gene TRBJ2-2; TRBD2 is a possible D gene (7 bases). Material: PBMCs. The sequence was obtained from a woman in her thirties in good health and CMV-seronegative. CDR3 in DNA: TGTGCCAGCAGCTTGGAGGGGAGGGGGGGCACCGGGGAGCTGTTTTTT. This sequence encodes CASSLEGRGGTGELFF.